One sample yielded the 14 T cell receptor beta chains listed below, sequenced in a study of blood T cell repertoires in COVID-19. The data were produced by immunoSEQ multiplex PCR, yet TCRdb's version contains in-frame clones alone and is incomplete. The sample has approximately 450,000 clones; roughly 85% are singletons. Sequenced sample: PBMCs or T cells enriched from blood (not recorded which). The receptors originated from a woman aged 18-29 years with acute COVID-19.

The rearrangement uses TRBV6-5 and TRBJ1-2, with D perhaps TRBD1 (5 bases). V was cut by 5 bases and J by 8 bases, with 15 bases left in between. This CDR3 spans 13 amino acids. Looked up from germline, CDR1 is MNHEY and CDR2 is SVGAGI. CDR3 region: CASSKEGPTGYTF. The DNA of the CDR3 is TGTGCCAGCAGTAAGGAGGGACCGACGGGCTACACCTTC.

The chain uses TRBV6-6 and TRBJ1-2, with 10 positions matching TRBD1. Losses at the gene ends were 4 bases for V and 4 bases for J; bases not matched to a gene: 3. This CDR3 region has 14 residues. Germline V CDR1 and CDR2: MNHNY, SVGAGI (reference sequence). CDR3 DNA: TGTGCCAGCAGTTGGGGACAGGGGATCTATGGCTACACCTTC. It yields the protein CASSWGQGIYGYTF.

The V call is TRBV9, the J call TRBJ2-7, with TRBD1 matching 9 bases. With 3 bases clipped from V and 4 bases from J, the junction kept 5 bases outside the gene matches. The CDR3 has 14 amino acids. Germline CDR1 is SGDLS and CDR2 is YYNGEE. CDR3 nucleotide sequence: TGTGCCAGCAGCGCTGGGACAGGGACTTACGAGCAGTACTTC. Translated, it gives CASSAGTGTYEQYF.

The V gene is TRBV2, the J gene TRBJ2-2; no definite D call. The V and J ends lost 1 base and 5 bases respectively, with 5 bases between them. The CDR3 is 13 amino acids. The germline gives CDR1 SNHLY, CDR2 FYNNEI. CDR3 bases: TGTGCCAGCAGTGAAGTTCTTACCGGGGAGCTGTTTTTT. This sequence encodes CASSEVLTGELFF.

The chain couples TRBV21-1 to TRBJ2-1; the D call in the table, TRBD2, was not verified against the DNA. TRBV21-1 is flagged as a pseudogene. This CDR3 is built from 19 residues. The CDR3, as DNA: TGTGCCAGCAGCAAAGTTACAAGAGCGGGGGACCGCTCCTACAATGAGCAGTTCTTC. This translates into CASSKVTRAGDRSYNEQFF.

V and J are TRBV18 and TRBJ2-7, with a possible D match to TRBD2 (5 bases). Trimming left V 3 bases short and J 5 bases short, with 17 bases between. This CDR3 is 15 amino acids long. CDR1 KGHSH and CDR2 LQKENI come from the germline V gene. The CDR3 spells CASSPGELAGHEQYF. In DNA, the CDR3 is TGTGCCAGCTCACCCGGAGAGCTAGCAGGCCACGAGCAGTACTTC.

The chain joins TRBV6-5 to TRBJ2-1; 11 bases are a match to TRBD2. CDR1 and CDR2 (germline): MNHEY, SVGAGI. The length of the CDR3 is 15 residues. J lost 2 bases, V lost 6 bases, and 3 bases had no gene match. CDR3 sequence (DNA): TGTGCCAGCAGCCTTAGCGGGAGGGCCTACAATGAGCAGTTCTTC. Residues: CASSLSGRAYNEQFF.

This clone has a handful of counts. In DNA form, the CDR3 reads TGCGCCAGCAGTCAATCGAAAGACAGGGCACCTGGAAACACCATATATTTT. It codes for CASSQSKDRAPGNTIYF. The chain uses TRBV23-1 and TRBJ1-3; TRBD1 agrees at 7 bases. TRBV23-1 is treated as an ORF (open reading frame) with a function not yet certain. Unmatched junction bases numbered 7, after V lost 0 bases and J lost 2 bases. The CDR3 loop spans 17 amino acids.

V and J are TRBV3-1 (or the pseudogene TRBV3-2) and TRBJ2-3; a possible D gene is TRBD1 (5 bases). The V gene's germline CDR1 is LGHDT and CDR2 YNNKEL (reference sequence). The V end lost 0 bases, the J end lost 3 bases, and 16 bases lay between the germline ends. CDR3 length equals 17 residues. The CDR3 DNA follows: TGTGCCAGCAGCCAAGAAGCCGACAGACATTCGACAGATACGCAGTATTTT. It encodes CASSQEADRHSTDTQYF.

The gene calls are TRBV2 and TRBJ2-7; 9 bases are a match to TRBD1. J lost 5 bases, V lost 3 bases, and 8 bases had no gene match. The length of the CDR3 is 15 residues. Germline V CDR1 and CDR2: SNHLY, FYNNEI. CDR3 sequence reads: CASSDVPQGADEQYF. CDR3 nucleotides: TGTGCCAGCAGTGATGTCCCACAGGGGGCTGACGAGCAGTACTTC.

The J gene is TRBJ2-2, the V gene TRBV4-3; D unresolved. CDR1 is LGHNA and CDR2 is YSLEER in the germline V gene. Deletions cut 1 base from V and 3 bases from J, with 21 bases between. The CDR3 extends over 19 amino acids. This CDR3 is CASSQGGVRPEFDTGELFF. CDR3 DNA: TGCGCCAGCAGCCAAGGAGGCGTACGACCCGAGTTTGACACCGGGGAGCTGTTTTTT.

Comments on this clone: One end of the junction is discordant with germline, which a read error may explain. V is TRBV7-9 and J is TRBJ1-5; D is undetermined. CDR3 size: 15 residues. Germline V gene lookup returns CDR1 SEHNR and CDR2 FQNEAQ (reference sequence). The CDR3 reads CASSLADGSNGPQHF. The CDR3 bases are TGTGCCAGCAGCCTAGCCGACGGGAGTAATGGGCCCCAGCATTTT.

The DNA for the CDR3 is TGCGCCAGCAGCCAGGGGCGCTCCTACGAGCAGTACTTC. Its protein product is CASSQGRSYEQYF. V gene TRBV10-1 combines with J gene TRBJ2-7; D may be TRBD1 (6 bases). Germline lookup yields CDR1 WNHNN and CDR2 SYGVQD (reference sequence). The length of the CDR3 is 13 residues. V lost 6 bases, J lost 0 bases, and 9 bases lay in between.

The CDR3 DNA follows: TGCAGTGCTAGTAGCGGGAGAGTGACCGGGGAGCTGTTTTTT. It is translated as CSASSGRVTGELFF. This chain uses TRBV20-1 with TRBJ2-2, with 9 bases lining up with TRBD2. CDR3 length: 14 amino acids. Losses at the gene ends were 3 bases for V and 5 bases for J; bases not matched to a gene: 4. Germline CDR1 DFQATT, CDR2 SNEGSKA (reference sequence).